What follows describes a single T cell receptor (beta chain). Its antigen is not known. This entry is derived from a study of T cell responses to AZD1222 COVID-19 vaccine. At the level of the study: Both about-4-week and about-12-week second-dose recipients were combined.

V lost 3 bases to trimming and J lost 6 bases, with 7 bases between them. The V gene's germline CDR1 is SGDLS and CDR2 YYNGEE. The CDR3 runs 11 residues. Libraries were prepared by immunoSEQ multiplex PCR; TCRdb keeps only in-frame clonotypes and omits some of them. The table records some 160,000 clones, 88% of them present only once. General study results and limits: A reported finding is that nearly half of spike-specific TCRs target unmutated variant regions. Scientists sampled the repertoires only once the peak T cell response had passed. With dominance at 160-218 and 743-854, vaccine-associated CD4 TCRs spanned spike.

The chain recombines TRBV9 with TRBJ2-7, with no clear D. The input for sequencing was peripheral blood, taken on day 0 of AZD1222 vaccination. The sequence was obtained from an adult in good health. The CDR3, as DNA: TGTGCCAGCAGCGGCCCTACCGAGCAGTACTTC. Translation: CASSGPTEQYF.